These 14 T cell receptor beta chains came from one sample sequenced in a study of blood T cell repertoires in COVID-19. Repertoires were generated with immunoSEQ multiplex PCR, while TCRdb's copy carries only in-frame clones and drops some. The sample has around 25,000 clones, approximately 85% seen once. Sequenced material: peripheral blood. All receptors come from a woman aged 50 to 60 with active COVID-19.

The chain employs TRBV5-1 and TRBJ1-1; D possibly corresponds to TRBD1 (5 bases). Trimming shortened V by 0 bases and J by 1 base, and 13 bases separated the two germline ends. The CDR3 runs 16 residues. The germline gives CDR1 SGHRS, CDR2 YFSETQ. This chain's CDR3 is CASSLDWLGRNTEAFF. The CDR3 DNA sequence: TGCGCCAGCAGCTTGGATTGGTTGGGGCGGAACACTGAAGCTTTCTTT.

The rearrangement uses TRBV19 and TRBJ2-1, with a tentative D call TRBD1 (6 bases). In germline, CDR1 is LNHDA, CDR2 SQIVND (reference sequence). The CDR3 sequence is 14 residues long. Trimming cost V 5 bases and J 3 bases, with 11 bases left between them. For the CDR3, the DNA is TGTGCCAGTAGTCGACAGGCTTACTACAATGAGCAGTTCTTC. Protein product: CASSRQAYYNEQFF.

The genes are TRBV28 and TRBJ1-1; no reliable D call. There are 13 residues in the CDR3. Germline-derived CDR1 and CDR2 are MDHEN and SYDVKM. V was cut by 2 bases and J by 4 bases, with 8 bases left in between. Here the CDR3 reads CASSLLARTEAFF. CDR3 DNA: TGTGCCAGCAGTTTACTGGCACGCACTGAAGCTTTCTTT.

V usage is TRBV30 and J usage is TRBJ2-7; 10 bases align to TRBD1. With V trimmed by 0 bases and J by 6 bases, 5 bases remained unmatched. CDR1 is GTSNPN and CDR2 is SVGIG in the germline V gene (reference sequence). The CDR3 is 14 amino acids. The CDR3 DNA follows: TGTGCCTGGAGTGTGTCGGACAGGGGGACCGAGCAGTACTTC. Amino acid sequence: CAWSVSDRGTEQYF.

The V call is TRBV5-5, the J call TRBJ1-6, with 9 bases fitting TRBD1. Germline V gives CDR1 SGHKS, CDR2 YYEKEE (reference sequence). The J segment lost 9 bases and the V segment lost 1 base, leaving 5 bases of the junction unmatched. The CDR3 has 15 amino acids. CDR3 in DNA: TGTGCCAGCAGCTTGTTCGGGACAGGGACTTCACCCCTCCACTTT. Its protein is CASSLFGTGTSPLHF. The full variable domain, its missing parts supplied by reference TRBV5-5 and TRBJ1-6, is DAGVTQSPTHLIKTRGQQVTLRCSPISGHKSVSWYQQVLGQGPQFIFQYYEKEERGRGNFPDRFSARQFPNYSSELNVNALLLGDSALYLCASSLFGTGTSPLHFGNGTRLTVT.

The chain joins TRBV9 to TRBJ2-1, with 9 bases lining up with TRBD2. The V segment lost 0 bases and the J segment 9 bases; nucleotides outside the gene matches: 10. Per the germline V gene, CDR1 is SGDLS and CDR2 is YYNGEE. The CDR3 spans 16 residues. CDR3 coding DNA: TGTGCCAGCAGCGTAGGCTTGCGGCGGGAGGGTGGTGAGCAGTTCTTC. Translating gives CASSVGLRREGGEQFF.

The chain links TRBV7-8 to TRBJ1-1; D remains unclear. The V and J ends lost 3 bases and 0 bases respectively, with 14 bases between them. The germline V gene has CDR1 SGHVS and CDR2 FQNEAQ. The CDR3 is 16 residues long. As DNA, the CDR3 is TGTGCCAGCAGCTTCGAGGTCTCCTGGATGAACACTGAAGCTTTCTTT. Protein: CASSFEVSWMNTEAFF.

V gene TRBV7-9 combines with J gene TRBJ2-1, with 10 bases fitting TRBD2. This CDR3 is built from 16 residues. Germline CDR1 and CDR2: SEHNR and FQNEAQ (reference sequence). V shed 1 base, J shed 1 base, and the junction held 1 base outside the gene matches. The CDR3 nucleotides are TGTGCCAGCAGCTTAGGGACTAGCGGATCCTACAATGAGCAGTTCTTC. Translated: CASSLGTSGSYNEQFF.

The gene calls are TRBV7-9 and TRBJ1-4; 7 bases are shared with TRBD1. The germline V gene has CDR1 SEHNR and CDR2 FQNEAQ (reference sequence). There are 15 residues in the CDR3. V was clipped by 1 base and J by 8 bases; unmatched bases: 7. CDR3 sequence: CASSLGAGGGEKLFF. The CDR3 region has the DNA TGTGCCAGCAGCTTAGGCGCAGGGGGTGGAGAAAAACTGTTTTTT.

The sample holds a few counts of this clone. The CDR3 nucleotides are TGTGCCAGCAGCCACCCGGGACAGGGGAAGGAACTGTTTTTT. It yields the protein CASSHPGQGKELFF. This sequence joins TRBV7-9 and TRBJ1-4; 10 nucleotides agree with TRBD1. The CDR3 has 14 amino acids. CDR1 is SEHNR and CDR2 is FQNEAQ in the germline V gene (reference sequence). V lost 5 bases, J lost 12 bases, and 9 bases stayed unmatched.

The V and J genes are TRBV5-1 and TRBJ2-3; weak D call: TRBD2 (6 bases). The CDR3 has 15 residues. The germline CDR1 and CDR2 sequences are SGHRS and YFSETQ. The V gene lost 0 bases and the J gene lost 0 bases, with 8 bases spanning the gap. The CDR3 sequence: CASSLGGTSTDTQYF. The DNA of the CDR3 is TGCGCCAGCAGCTTGGGCGGGACTAGCACAGATACGCAGTATTTT.

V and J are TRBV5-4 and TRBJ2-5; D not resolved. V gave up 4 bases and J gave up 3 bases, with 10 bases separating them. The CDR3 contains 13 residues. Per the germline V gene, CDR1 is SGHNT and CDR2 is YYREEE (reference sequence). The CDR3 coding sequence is TGTGCCAGCAGCGCGGCTCCCGAAGAGACCCAGTACTTC. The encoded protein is CASSAAPEETQYF.

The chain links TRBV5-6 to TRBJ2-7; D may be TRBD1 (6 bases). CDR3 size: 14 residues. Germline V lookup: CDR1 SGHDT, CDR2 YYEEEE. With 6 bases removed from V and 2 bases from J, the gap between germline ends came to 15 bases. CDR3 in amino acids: CASTSPGVAYEQYF. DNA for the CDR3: TGTGCCAGCACTTCTCCAGGGGTCGCCTACGAGCAGTACTTC.

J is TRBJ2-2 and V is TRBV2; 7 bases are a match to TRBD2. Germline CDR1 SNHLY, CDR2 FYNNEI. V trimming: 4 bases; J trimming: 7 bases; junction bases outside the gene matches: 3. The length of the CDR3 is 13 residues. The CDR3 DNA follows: TGTGCCAGCAGTGCCGGGAGGCACGGGGAGCTGTTTTTT. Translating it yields CASSAGRHGELFF.